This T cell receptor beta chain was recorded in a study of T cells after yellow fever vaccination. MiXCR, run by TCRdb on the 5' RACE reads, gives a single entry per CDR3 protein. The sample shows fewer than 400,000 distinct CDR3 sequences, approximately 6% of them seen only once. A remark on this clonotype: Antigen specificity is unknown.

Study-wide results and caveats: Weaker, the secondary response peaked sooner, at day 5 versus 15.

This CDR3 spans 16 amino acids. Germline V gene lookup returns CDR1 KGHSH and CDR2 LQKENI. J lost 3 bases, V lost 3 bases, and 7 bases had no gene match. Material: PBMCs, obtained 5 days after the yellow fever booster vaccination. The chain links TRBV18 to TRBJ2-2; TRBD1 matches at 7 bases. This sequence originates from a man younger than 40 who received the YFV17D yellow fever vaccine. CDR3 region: CASSPTTGAYTGELFF. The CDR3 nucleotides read TGTGCCAGCTCACCGACTACAGGGGCGTACACCGGGGAGCTGTTTTTT.